These 10 T cell receptor beta chains were sequenced from one sample in a study of CD8 T cells in Susac syndrome. RNA was extracted with the RNeasy kit, and a quantity of roughly 0.5 to 1 ug was reverse transcribed using random hexamers. TCRdb itself ran the immunoSEQ multiplex PCR reads through MiXCR, one entry per CDR3 protein. The sample holds about 140,000 distinct CDR3 sequences, 85% to 95% seen once. Material: CD4+ T cells from PBMCs. The receptors shown here come from a human donor with multiple sclerosis.

V is TRBV20-1 and J is TRBJ2-3; D not certain. This CDR3 spans 12 amino acids. V lost 2 bases to trimming and J lost 2 bases, with 5 bases between them. The germline gives CDR1 DFQATT, CDR2 SNEGSKA (reference sequence). The CDR3 protein is CSARPDTDTQYF. In DNA form, the CDR3 reads TGCAGTGCTAGACCGGACACAGATACGCAGTATTTT.

The chain links TRBV28 to TRBJ2-3; 11 nucleotides agree with TRBD2. Looked up from germline, CDR1 is MDHEN and CDR2 is SYDVKM. V lost 4 bases and J lost 4; bases outside the gene matches: 10. This CDR3 contains 17 residues. The CDR3 DNA is TGTGCCAGCAGTTCCGATAGACTAGCGGGGCAGGCAGATACGCAGTATTTT. Translation: CASSSDRLAGQADTQYF.

The V and J genes are TRBV9 and TRBJ2-7; TRBD1 is a possible D gene (6 bases). Trimming removed 4 bases from V and 2 bases from J, with 7 bases in between. The CDR3 consists of 12 residues. Per germline, CDR1 SGDLS and CDR2 YYNGEE. The CDR3 reads CASSTGTYEQYF. The CDR3 DNA follows: TGTGCCAGCAGCACAGGGACCTACGAGCAGTACTTC.

This rearrangement joins TRBV7-9 to TRBJ2-4; D might be TRBD1 or TRBD2, each matching 6 bases. CDR1 and CDR2 from the germline V gene are SEHNR and FQNEAQ (reference sequence). V lost 1 base, J lost 8 bases, and 9 bases lay in between. The CDR3 sequence is 13 residues long. The CDR3, as DNA: TGTGCCAGCAGCTTAGTAGGGGGGTACATTCAGTACTTC. Translation gives CASSLVGGYIQYF.

This chain links TRBV2 with TRBJ2-7; D gene ambiguous. Trimming removed 0 bases from V and 2 bases from J, with 2 bases in between. CDR3 size: 12 residues. Germline CDR1 and CDR2: SNHLY and FYNNEI. CDR3 residues: CASSEAAYEQYF. The CDR3 DNA reads TGTGCCAGCAGTGAAGCAGCCTACGAGCAGTACTTC.

The genes are TRBV14 and TRBJ2-5, with D perhaps TRBD2 (6 bases). Germline V gene lookup returns CDR1 SGHDN and CDR2 FVKESK. Trimming left V 5 bases short and J 2 bases short, with 12 bases between. This CDR3 has 14 amino acids. CDR3 residues: CASSSRDFQETQYF. CDR3 bases: TGTGCCAGCAGCAGCCGGGACTTTCAAGAGACCCAGTACTTC.

V usage is TRBV28 and J usage is TRBJ1-2, with D perhaps matching TRBD1 (5 bases). The germline V gene has CDR1 MDHEN and CDR2 SYDVKM. V lost 3 bases, J lost 6 bases, and 11 bases lay in between. This CDR3 is 13 amino acids long. The CDR3 DNA is TGTGCCAGCAGTTTTACAGGCGACCATGGCTACACCTTC. This encodes CASSFTGDHGYTF.

The chain joins TRBV30 to TRBJ1-2; 9 nucleotides agree with TRBD1. The CDR3 has 13 amino acids. Losses at the gene ends were 4 bases for V and 5 bases for J; bases not matched to a gene: 5. Looked up from germline, CDR1 is GTSNPN and CDR2 is SVGIG (reference sequence). The CDR3 nucleotides are TGTGCCTGGACCAAGGACAGGGGATATGGCTACACCTTC. It codes for CAWTKDRGYGYTF. The complete variable domain, with remaining parts taken from reference TRBV30 and TRBJ1-2, reads SQTIHQWPATLVQPVGSPLSLECTVEGTSNPNLYWYRQAAGRGLQLLFYSVGIGQISSEVPQNLSASRPQDRQFILSSKKLLLSDSGFYLCAWTKDRGYGYTFGSGTRLTVV.

The genes are TRBV3-1 and TRBJ1-1; TRBD1 might be the D (6 bases). The CDR3 sequence is 14 residues long. V lost 1 base to trimming and J lost 8 bases, with 14 bases between them. Germline V gene lookup returns CDR1 LGHDT and CDR2 YNNKEL (reference sequence). The CDR3 DNA reads TGTGCCAGCAGCCAAGTAGTCGGACAGACCGAAGCTTTCTTT. This codes for CASSQVVGQTEAFF.

The rearrangement uses TRBV6-2 or TRBV6-3 and TRBJ2-3; D possibly corresponds to TRBD2 (5 bases). The V gene's germline CDR1 is MNHEY and CDR2 SVGEGT. V was cut by 7 bases and J by 4 bases, with 12 bases left in between. CDR3 length: 13 amino acids. The CDR3 sequence is CASKGLPADTQYF. DNA for the CDR3: TGTGCCAGCAAAGGACTCCCCGCAGATACGCAGTATTTT.